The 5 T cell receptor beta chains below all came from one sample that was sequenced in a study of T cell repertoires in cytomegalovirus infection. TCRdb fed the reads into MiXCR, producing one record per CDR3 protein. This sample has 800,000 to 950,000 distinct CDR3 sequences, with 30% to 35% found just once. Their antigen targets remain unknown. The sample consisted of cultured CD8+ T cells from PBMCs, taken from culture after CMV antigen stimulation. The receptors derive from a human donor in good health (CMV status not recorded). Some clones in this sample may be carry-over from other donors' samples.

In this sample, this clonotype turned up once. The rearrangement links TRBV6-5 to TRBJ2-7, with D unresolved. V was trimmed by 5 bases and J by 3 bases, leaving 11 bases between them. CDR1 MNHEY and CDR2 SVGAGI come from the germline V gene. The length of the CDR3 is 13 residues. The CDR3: CASSPSGLYEQYV. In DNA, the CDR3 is TGTGCCAGCAGTCCCTCGGGCCTCTACGAGCAGTACGTC.

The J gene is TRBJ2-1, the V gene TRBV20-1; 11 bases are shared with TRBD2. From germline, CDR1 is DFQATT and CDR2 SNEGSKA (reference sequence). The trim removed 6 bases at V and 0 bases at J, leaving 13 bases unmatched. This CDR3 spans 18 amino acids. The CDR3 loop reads CSAPTLRLAGISYNEQFF. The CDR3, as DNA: TGCAGTGCCCCAACCCTCCGACTAGCGGGAATCTCCTACAATGAGCAGTTCTTC.

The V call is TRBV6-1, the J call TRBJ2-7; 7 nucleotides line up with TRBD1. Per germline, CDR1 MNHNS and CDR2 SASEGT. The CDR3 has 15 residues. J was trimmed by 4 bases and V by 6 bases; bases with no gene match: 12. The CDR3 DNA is TGTGCCAGCAGGGAGGTCTGGACAGGTAGTTACGAGCAGTACTTC. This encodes CASREVWTGSYEQYF.

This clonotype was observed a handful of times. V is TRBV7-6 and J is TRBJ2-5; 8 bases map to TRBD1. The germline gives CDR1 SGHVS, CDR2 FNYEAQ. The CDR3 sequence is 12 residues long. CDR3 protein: CATRDRQETQYF. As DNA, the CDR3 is TGTGCAACTCGGGACAGGCAAGAGACCCAGTACTTC.

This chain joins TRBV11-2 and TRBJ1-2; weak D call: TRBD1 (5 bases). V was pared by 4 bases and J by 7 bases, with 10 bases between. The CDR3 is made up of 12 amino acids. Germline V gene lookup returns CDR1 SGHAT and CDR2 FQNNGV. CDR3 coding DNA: TGTGCCAGCAGCTCAGGGATTCGTGGCTACACCTTC. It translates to CASSSGIRGYTF.